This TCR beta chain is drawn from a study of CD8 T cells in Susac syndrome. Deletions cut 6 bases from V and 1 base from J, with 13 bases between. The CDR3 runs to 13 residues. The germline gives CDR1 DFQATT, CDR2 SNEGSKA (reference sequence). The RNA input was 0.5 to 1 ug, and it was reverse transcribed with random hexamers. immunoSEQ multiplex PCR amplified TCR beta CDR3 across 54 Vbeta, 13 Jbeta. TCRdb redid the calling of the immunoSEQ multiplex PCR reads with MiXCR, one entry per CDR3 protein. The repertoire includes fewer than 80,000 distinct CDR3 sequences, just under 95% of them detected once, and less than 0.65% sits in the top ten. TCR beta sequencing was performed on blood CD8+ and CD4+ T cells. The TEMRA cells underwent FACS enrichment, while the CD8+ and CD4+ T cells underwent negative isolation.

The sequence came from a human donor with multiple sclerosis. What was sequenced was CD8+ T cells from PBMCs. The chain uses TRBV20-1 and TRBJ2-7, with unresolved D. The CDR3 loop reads CSADGRESYEQYF. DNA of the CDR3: TGCAGTGCCGACGGTCGTGAGTCCTACGAGCAGTACTTC.